The source of this T cell receptor (beta chain) is a study of cytomegalovirus exposure and HLA in healthy donors. Turning to this clone: Its antigen is unknown.

Germline CDR1 MNHNY, CDR2 SVGAGI (reference sequence). This CDR3 is built from 14 residues. The V end was cut by 2 bases, the J end by 4 bases, with 10 bases between. Study-level results: Most TCR sequences showed up rarely, but some public TCRs showed up in many donors. A missense variant in DCLRE1C was later tied to TCR beta V- and J-gene trimming.

Each donor's status was that of a healthy bone marrow donor. PCR involved 60 Vbeta and 13 Jbeta primers. Source study methods: In a later analysis, the count reached 74 million or so unique TCR beta chains, with about 9.9 million shared. Some clones are missing from TCRdb's copy, which holds only in-frame ones; the method was immunoSEQ multiplex PCR. The D gene and trimming were derived from the DNA, and the V and J assignments and clone size from that table. The sample totals about 60,000 clones. This clonotype originated in a boy younger than 18 in good health and CMV-seronegative. The chain uses TRBV6-6 and TRBJ2-3, with a weak D call TRBD2 (7 bases). Material: PBMCs. The chain's CDR3 is CASSYGGGSDTQYF. The CDR3 DNA reads TGTGCCAGCAGTTACGGCGGGGGCTCAGATACGCAGTATTTT.